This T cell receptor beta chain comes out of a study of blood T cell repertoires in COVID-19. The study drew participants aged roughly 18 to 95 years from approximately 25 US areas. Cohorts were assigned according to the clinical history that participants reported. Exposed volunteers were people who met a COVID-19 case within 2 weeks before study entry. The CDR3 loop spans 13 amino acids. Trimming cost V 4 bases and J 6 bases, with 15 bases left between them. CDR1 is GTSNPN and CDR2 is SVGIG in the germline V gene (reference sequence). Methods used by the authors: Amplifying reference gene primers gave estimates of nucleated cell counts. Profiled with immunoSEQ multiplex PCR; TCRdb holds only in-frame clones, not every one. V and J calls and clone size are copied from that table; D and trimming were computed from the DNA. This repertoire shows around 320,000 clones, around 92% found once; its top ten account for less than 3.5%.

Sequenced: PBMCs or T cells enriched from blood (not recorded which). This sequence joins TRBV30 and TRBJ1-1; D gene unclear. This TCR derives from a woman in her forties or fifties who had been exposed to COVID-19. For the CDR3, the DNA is TGTGCCTGGAACGCCGTTTCGGGATCTGAAGCTTTCTTT. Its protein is CAWNAVSGSEAFF.